Below are 17 T cell receptor beta chains sequenced from a single sample in a study of cytomegalovirus exposure and HLA in healthy donors. Amplification used 60 Vbeta primers and 13 Jbeta primers. Clones were sequenced by immunoSEQ multiplex PCR, and TCRdb holds only the in-frame ones, with some missing. The profile shows about 110,000 clones, approximately 86% of them singletons. What was sequenced was PBMCs. These receptors were collected from a man in his forties in good health and CMV-seronegative.

The chain uses TRBV28 and TRBJ2-7; 13 bases align to TRBD2. The CDR3 consists of 15 residues. The trim removed 5 bases at V and 5 bases at J, leaving 6 bases unmatched. The germline V gene encodes CDR1 MDHEN and CDR2 SYDVKM. The CDR3 spells CASSPRLAGGHEQYF. The CDR3 DNA is TGTGCCAGCAGTCCCCGACTAGCGGGGGGCCACGAGCAGTACTTC.

This clone was seen once. CDR3 residues: CASSFRQVISGNTIYF. For the CDR3, the DNA is TGTGCCAGCAGCTTCCGGCAGGTCATCTCTGGAAACACCATATATTTT. V and J are TRBV5-6 and TRBJ1-3; D is ambiguous. V gave up 2 bases and J gave up 0 bases, with 12 bases separating them. The CDR3 contains 16 residues. From germline, CDR1 is SGHDT and CDR2 YYEEEE.

The chain employs TRBV28 and TRBJ2-7, with 7 nucleotides matching TRBD2. The CDR3 is 18 amino acids. With 10 bases clipped from V and 1 base from J, the junction kept 22 bases outside the gene matches. Germline V gives CDR1 MDHEN, CDR2 SYDVKM. This CDR3 is CATADAGVHALLSYEQYF. CDR3 bases: TGTGCCACCGCCGACGCGGGGGTCCACGCTCTCTTGTCCTACGAGCAGTACTTC. The complete variable domain, with remaining parts taken from reference TRBV28 and TRBJ2-7, reads DVKVTQSSRYLVKRTGEKVFLECVQDMDHENMFWYRQDPGLGLRLIYFSYDVKMKEKGDIPEGYSVSREKKERFSLILESASTNQTSMYLCATADAGVHALLSYEQYFGPGTRLTVT.

This chain joins TRBV28 and TRBJ1-5, with TRBD1 matching over 8 bases. This CDR3 comprises 15 residues. Germline V gives CDR1 MDHEN, CDR2 SYDVKM. V shed 3 bases and J 7 bases; nucleotides not matched to a gene: 8. CDR3 protein: CASSFYRQGSQPQHF. The CDR3 nucleotides are TGTGCCAGCAGTTTCTACCGACAGGGGAGCCAGCCCCAGCATTTT.

The chain carries TRBV6-5 and TRBJ1-6; D is perhaps TRBD1 (5 bases). This CDR3 is 16 amino acids long. The V gene lost 4 bases and the J gene lost 0 bases, with 10 bases spanning the gap. Germline values: CDR1 MNHEY, CDR2 SVGAGI. Here the CDR3 DNA reads TGTGCCAGCAGTTCCGGGGGGGGCTCCTATAATTCACCCCTCCACTTT. Amino acids: CASSSGGGSYNSPLHF.

This clone was detected only a few times. The J gene is TRBJ1-5, the V gene TRBV5-6; 9 bases map to TRBD1. The CDR3 sequence is 15 residues long. The V segment lost 3 bases and the J segment 5 bases; nucleotides outside the gene matches: 6. Germline V CDR1 and CDR2: SGHDT, YYEEEE. The chain's CDR3 is CASSSLRDRDQPQHF. The CDR3 DNA reads TGTGCCAGCAGCTCCCTCCGGGACAGGGATCAGCCCCAGCATTTT.

The CDR3 nucleotides are TGCGCCAGCAGCCAAGAGGGAGGGGGAGGCCCTGAAGCTTTCTTT. Amino acids: CASSQEGGGGPEAFF. The chain carries TRBV4-1 and TRBJ1-1; possible D gene TRBD1, 6 bases. The CDR3 extends over 15 amino acids. Germline V CDR1 and CDR2: MGHRA, YSYEKL. Trimming removed 0 bases from V and 6 bases from J, with 14 bases in between.

The rearrangement joins TRBV6-6 to TRBJ1-1; 8 bases are shared with TRBD1. V was clipped by 4 bases and J by 5 bases; unmatched bases: 9. Germline V gene data show CDR1 as MNHNY and CDR2 as SVGAGI (reference sequence). The CDR3 length is 15 residues. The CDR3 DNA reads as TGTGCCAGCAGTTCCCCGACAGGGGTAGAAACTGAAGCTTTCTTT. The encoded protein is CASSSPTGVETEAFF.

The CDR3 region has the DNA TGTGCCAGCAGCTTTAGAACAGGCCCGAACACTGAAGCTTTCTTT. This codes for CASSFRTGPNTEAFF. This chain connects TRBV7-6 to TRBJ1-1, with D perhaps matching TRBD1 (5 bases). The CDR3 runs to 15 residues. CDR1 and CDR2 (germline): SGHVS, FNYEAQ. The V end was cut by 3 bases, the J end by 1 base, with 12 bases between.

This clone is a singleton in its sample. The gene calls are TRBV27 and TRBJ2-5; tentative D call: TRBD1 (6 bases). V was clipped by 6 bases and J by 2 bases, with 13 bases between them. The CDR3 extends over 14 amino acids. From germline, CDR1 is MNHEY and CDR2 SMNVEV (reference sequence). CDR3 bases: TGTGCCAGCAGCAGGGGACAAGCACAAGAGACCCAGTACTTC. Protein: CASSRGQAQETQYF.

The V call is TRBV29-1, the J call TRBJ2-7; D might be TRBD1 (7 bases). The CDR3 is made up of 13 amino acids. Germline V gives CDR1 SQVTM, CDR2 ANQGSEA. Trimming removed 4 bases from V and 6 bases from J, with 16 bases in between. CDR3 nucleotides: TGCAGCGTTGTAAAGGGCGGGACAGTCGAGCAGTACTTC. Its translation: CSVVKGGTVEQYF.

This sequence joins TRBV6-5 and TRBJ2-7, with D tentatively TRBD2 (7 bases). The germline V gene has CDR1 MNHEY and CDR2 SVGAGI. The length of the CDR3 is 15 residues. V shed 2 bases and J shed 3 bases, with 14 bases lying between them. In nucleotides, the CDR3 is TGTGCCAGCAGTTACCGGGGGGCCACACTCTACGAGCAGTACTTC. Residues: CASSYRGATLYEQYF.

This chain uses TRBV6-5 with TRBJ1-1; 9 bases are a match to TRBD1. The CDR3 length is 14 residues. Per germline, CDR1 MNHEY and CDR2 SVGAGI. J was trimmed by 5 bases and V by 8 bases; bases with no gene match: 9. DNA for the CDR3: TGTGCCAGCCGCTACGGGACAGGGATAACTGAAGCTTTCTTT. Protein: CASRYGTGITEAFF.

Notes on this clone: Germline is not matched at one junction end, which may reflect a read error. The chain couples TRBV5-4 to TRBJ1-1, with 7 nucleotides matching TRBD1. CDR3 length equals 12 residues. Germline-derived CDR1 and CDR2 are SGHNT and YYREEE (reference sequence). CDR3 DNA sequence: TGCAAGACAGGGATGGTGAACACTGAAGCTTTCTTT. Protein sequence: CKTGMVNTEAFF.

The CDR3: CASSGGTAGRLRATEAFF. DNA for the CDR3: TGCGCCAGCAGCGGGGGGACAGCGGGTAGGTTGAGGGCAACTGAAGCTTTCTTT. The chain links TRBV5-1 to TRBJ1-1, with TRBD1 identical over 7 bases. J was trimmed by 5 bases and V by 4 bases; bases with no gene match: 20. From germline, CDR1 is SGHRS and CDR2 YFSETQ. The length of the CDR3 is 18 residues.

The chain couples TRBV6-6 to TRBJ2-1; 11 bases match TRBD1. Per germline, CDR1 MNHNY and CDR2 SVGAGI (reference sequence). V shed 2 bases and J 9 bases; nucleotides not matched to a gene: 6. The CDR3 is 15 residues long. The CDR3 here is CASSYRGQGALEQFF. CDR3 DNA sequence: TGTGCCAGCAGTTACCGTGGACAGGGGGCTCTTGAGCAGTTCTTC.

This clone is a singleton in its sample. The rearrangement joins TRBV2 to TRBJ2-5; 9 bases fit TRBD1. The CDR3 length is 14 residues. Trimming cost V 10 bases and J 1 base; bases outside gene matches: 7. The germline gives CDR1 SNHLY, CDR2 FYNNEI. The CDR3 coding sequence is TGTGCCACCAACCTGGACAGGGGCCAAGAGACCCAGTACTTC. As protein: CATNLDRGQETQYF.